What follows are 28 T cell receptor beta chains derived from one specimen sequenced in a study of blood T cells in healthy people across ages. A second roughly 6 to 12 cycle PCR used barcoded and J-beta primers. Using its own MiXCR run on the 5' RACE reads, TCRdb lists one record per CDR3 protein. The sample has about 670,000 distinct CDR3 sequences; about 43% are singletons. Sequencing input: blood. The receptors here all came from a man older than 75 in good health.

This rearrangement joins TRBV5-1 to TRBJ2-4; D remains ambiguous. Gene TRBJ2-7 matches the end of the DNA better, so the J call may be wrong. Per germline, CDR1 SGHRS and CDR2 YFSETQ. There are 15 residues in the CDR3. CDR3 DNA sequence: TGCGCCAGCAGCTTGGGAGGTTTGGGTGTTGGCGAGCAGTACTTC. Translated, it gives CASSLGGLGVGEQYF.

This clonotype was seen a handful of times. The genes are TRBV7-2 and TRBJ2-3; 10 bases line up with TRBD2. CDR1 is SGHTA, CDR2 FQGNSA, per germline. The CDR3 contains 17 residues. Trimming at V came to 5 bases and at J to 2 bases, leaving 10 bases not matched to a gene. The CDR3 loop is CASSRTLAGGFTDTQYF. CDR3 DNA: TGTGCCAGCAGCAGAACATTAGCGGGGGGTTTCACAGATACGCAGTATTTT.

The chain links TRBV10-2 to TRBJ1-4; D gene ambiguous. The CDR3 is 10 residues long. The V and J ends lost 8 bases and 6 bases respectively, with 4 bases between them. Germline values: CDR1 WSHSY, CDR2 SAAADI. Here the CDR3 reads CASGYEKLFF. CDR3 DNA sequence: TGCGCCAGCGGGTATGAAAAACTGTTTTTT.

This clonotype was seen only a few times. V is TRBV27 and J is TRBJ2-5; the D is unclear. The V end lost 6 bases, the J end lost 3 bases, and 5 bases lay between the germline ends. The length of the CDR3 is 11 residues. Germline-derived CDR1 and CDR2 are MNHEY and SMNVEV (reference sequence). This chain's CDR3 is CASRREETQYF. In DNA form, the CDR3 reads TGTGCCAGCAGGCGCGAAGAGACCCAGTACTTC.

This clonotype has ten or more counts. V usage is TRBV5-1 and J usage is TRBJ2-7; TRBD1 is a possible D gene (6 bases). The V and J ends lost 4 bases and 3 bases respectively, with 11 bases between them. The CDR3 spans 13 residues. CDR1 SGHRS and CDR2 YFSETQ come from the germline V gene. The DNA of the CDR3 is TGCGCCAGCAGCGTGGACAGCCTCTACGAGCAGTACTTC. It codes for CASSVDSLYEQYF.

The rearrangement links TRBV15 to TRBJ1-2; no reliable D call. Germline V gene data show CDR1 as LNHNV and CDR2 as YYDKDF (reference sequence). Trimming pared 5 bases from V and 4 bases from J, leaving 17 bases between. This CDR3 has 15 residues. DNA for the CDR3: TGTGCCACCAGCCGTCCAGCCTGGTCGGCCTATGGCTACACCTTC. Encoded protein: CATSRPAWSAYGYTF.

In its sample, this clonotype was seen many times. The V call is TRBV28, the J call TRBJ2-4, with D possibly matching TRBD2 (6 bases). The V gene's germline CDR1 is MDHEN and CDR2 SYDVKM. V lost 6 bases and J lost 0, with 15 bases in between. The CDR3 spans 16 residues. DNA for the CDR3: TGTGCCAGCAGCCTAACGGGAGTTTCAGCCAAAAACATTCAGTACTTC. This sequence encodes CASSLTGVSAKNIQYF.

The chain couples TRBV20-1 to TRBJ2-2; D might be TRBD2 (5 bases). The CDR3 length is 13 residues. V lost 3 bases, J lost 2 bases, and 7 bases lay in between. The germline gives CDR1 DFQATT, CDR2 SNEGSKA (reference sequence). CDR3 DNA: TGCAGTGCTAGCCGGGATAACACCGGGGAGCTGTTTTTT. This gives the protein CSASRDNTGELFF.

V gene TRBV20-1 combines with J gene TRBJ2-1, with 11 nucleotides matching TRBD2. Germline CDR1 is DFQATT and CDR2 is SNEGSKA (reference sequence). With V trimmed by 5 bases and J by 3 bases, 6 bases remained unmatched. The CDR3 consists of 15 residues. The DNA for the CDR3 is TGCAGTGCTCCCCCCGGGACTAGCGGCTACAATGAGCAGTTCTTC. Translating gives CSAPPGTSGYNEQFF.

The gene calls are TRBV11-2 and TRBJ2-1; 12 bases align to TRBD2. This CDR3 comprises 15 residues. The junction had 3 bases not matched to a gene; V was cut back by 1 base and J by 8 bases. From germline, CDR1 is SGHAT and CDR2 FQNNGV. The CDR3 region is CASSLGTSGTDEQFF. The CDR3 bases are TGTGCCAGCAGCTTAGGGACTAGCGGGACAGATGAGCAGTTCTTC.

This clonotype occurred many times. The chain is built from TRBV29-1 and TRBJ2-1, with TRBD2 matching over 11 bases. Germline V gene data show CDR1 as SQVTM and CDR2 as ANQGSEA. The CDR3 loop spans 15 amino acids. Trimming took 0 bases from V and 6 from J; bases not matched to a gene: 4. CDR3 protein: CSVEDTSGSPNEQFF. CDR3 nucleotides: TGCAGCGTTGAAGACACTAGCGGGAGCCCCAATGAGCAGTTCTTC.

V and J are TRBV14 and TRBJ2-2; 13 bases are a match to TRBD2. The CDR3 consists of 17 residues. CDR1 and CDR2 (germline): SGHDN, FVKESK. The J segment lost 2 bases and the V segment lost 2 bases, leaving 2 bases of the junction unmatched. The CDR3 region is CASSQPGLAGNTGELFF. CDR3 nucleotides: TGTGCCAGCAGCCAACCGGGACTAGCGGGAAACACCGGGGAGCTGTTTTTT.

The chain uses TRBV30 and TRBJ1-4, with 7 bases identical to TRBD1. The CDR3 is 13 residues long. V dropped 0 bases and J dropped 8; count of bases not matched to a gene: 3. CDR1 is GTSNPN, CDR2 SVGIG, per germline (reference sequence). The chain's CDR3 is CAWSVRTGEKLFF. As DNA, the CDR3 is TGTGCCTGGAGTGTACGGACAGGCGAAAAACTGTTTTTT.

CDR3 in amino acids: CSVEGGEAAQFF. For the CDR3, the DNA is TGCAGCGTTGAAGGGGGTGAAGCTGCGCAGTTCTTC. The chain is built from TRBV29-1 and TRBJ2-1; D remains ambiguous. The CDR3 has 12 residues. Looked up from germline, CDR1 is SQVTM and CDR2 is ANQGSEA. Trimming took off 1 base at V and 12 bases at J, with 13 bases between the two ends.

The chain combines TRBV4-3 with TRBJ2-7; the D call may be TRBD1 or TRBD2 (5 bases each). The V gene lost 2 bases and the J gene lost 1 base, with 9 bases spanning the gap. The CDR3 runs to 14 residues. Germline-derived CDR1 and CDR2 are LGHNA and YSLEER. The CDR3 region has the DNA TGCGCCAGCAGCCAAAGGGACGGATCCTACGAGCAGTACTTC. This sequence encodes CASSQRDGSYEQYF.

As for this clonotype: With a much larger clone just one base away, this may be a read error. The chain joins TRBV7-6 to TRBJ2-5; 13 bases align to TRBD2. The CDR3 covers 18 residues. Germline assignment: CDR1 SGHVS and CDR2 FNYEAQ. Trimming cost V 1 base and J 11 bases; bases outside gene matches: 16. The CDR3 coding sequence is TGTGCCAGCAGCTTAGTCCCTCGGACTAGCGGGAGATTGAATGAGCAGTACTTC. Amino acids: CASSLVPRTSGRLNEQYF.

V is TRBV7-2 and J is TRBJ2-5; D not resolved. This CDR3 region has 15 residues. Germline assignment: CDR1 SGHTA and CDR2 FQGNSA. V lost 1 base to trimming and J lost 0 bases, with 9 bases between them. The CDR3 spells CASSLVPRNQETQYF. As DNA, the CDR3 is TGTGCCAGCAGCTTAGTTCCCAGAAACCAAGAGACCCAGTACTTC.

The chain couples TRBV6-2 or TRBV6-3 to TRBJ1-5; no clear D. This CDR3 is 13 amino acids long. Germline V CDR1 and CDR2: MNHEY, SVGEGT. The CDR3 DNA reads TGTGCTTCGACCCTTTATAGCAATCAGCCCCAGCATTTT. Its translation: CASTLYSNQPQHF.

Remarks on this clonotype: It may be a read error: a sequence one base away is much more abundant. The chain carries TRBV14 and TRBJ1-2; no definite D call. The germline V gene encodes CDR1 SGHDN and CDR2 FVKESK. The V end lost 1 base, the J end lost 11 bases, and 14 bases lay between the germline ends. There are 13 residues in the CDR3. The CDR3 here is CASSQVLFEGYTF. In nucleotides, the CDR3 is TGTGCCAGCAGCCAAGTTTTATTTGAGGGATACACCTTC.

This clonotype was observed many times. The rearrangement joins TRBV29-1 to TRBJ2-3; D not certain. Trimming shortened V by 2 bases and J by 3 bases, and 3 bases separated the two germline ends. Germline V gives CDR1 SQVTM, CDR2 ANQGSEA. This CDR3 region has 11 residues. CDR3 in amino acids: CSVEITDTQYF. CDR3 nucleotide sequence: TGCAGCGTTGAAATTACAGATACGCAGTATTTT.

Ten or more counts support this clonotype. The chain is built from TRBV27 and TRBJ2-7; possibly TRBD2 for D (5 bases). The CDR3 extends over 15 amino acids. Trimming took 6 bases from V and 0 from J, leaving 15 bases between them. The germline V gene encodes CDR1 MNHEY and CDR2 SMNVEV (reference sequence). CDR3 loop: CASRELLGSSYEQYF. Written as DNA, the CDR3 is TGTGCCAGCAGGGAACTACTAGGGTCCTCCTACGAGCAGTACTTC.

This clonotype was found many times. V usage is TRBV11-2 and J usage is TRBJ2-1; no clear D. V was shortened by 5 bases and J by 5 bases, with 10 bases between the two germline ends. The CDR3 consists of 13 residues. The germline V gene encodes CDR1 SGHAT and CDR2 FQNNGV. CDR3 sequence reads: CASSPGPNNEQFF. CDR3 DNA sequence: TGTGCCAGCAGCCCTGGGCCTAACAATGAGCAGTTCTTC.

In DNA form, the CDR3 reads TGTGCCAGCAGTTACTCCCAAACTCTACAGGGGTGGTCTAGCACAGATACGCAGTATTTT. Its translation is CASSYSQTLQGWSSTDTQYF. The chain couples TRBV6-2 or TRBV6-3 to TRBJ2-3; 7 positions match TRBD1. Trimming removed 0 bases from V and 0 bases from J; junction bases left unmatched: 15. Germline V CDR1 and CDR2: MNHEY, SVGEGT. The CDR3 has 20 amino acids.

This sequence joins TRBV5-1 and TRBJ2-2, with a tentative D call TRBD1 (5 bases). V shed 5 bases and J shed 6 bases, with 14 bases lying between them. This CDR3 is 14 amino acids long. From germline, CDR1 is SGHRS and CDR2 YFSETQ. In nucleotides, the CDR3 is TGCGCCAGCAGGTCAACAGGCTCGGCCGGGGAGCTGTTTTTT. Its translation: CASRSTGSAGELFF.

This clonotype was observed at least ten times. V gene TRBV27 combines with J gene TRBJ2-7, with 9 positions matching TRBD2. The CDR3 totals 15 residues. Germline V gene sequence: CDR1 MNHEY, CDR2 SMNVEV (reference sequence). Losses at the gene ends were 8 bases for V and 3 bases for J; bases not matched to a gene: 11. The CDR3 loop reads CASAREAGGLYEQYF. CDR3 nucleotide sequence: TGTGCCAGCGCTCGGGAAGCGGGGGGACTCTACGAGCAGTACTTC.

This clonotype was recorded many times. V usage is TRBV11-2 and J usage is TRBJ2-3, with D possibly TRBD1 on 6 matching bases. The V end was cut by 5 bases, the J end by 5 bases, with 17 bases between. Germline V gene sequence: CDR1 SGHAT, CDR2 FQNNGV. The CDR3 is 15 amino acids. The CDR3 sequence is CASSRTGIQGDTQYF. As DNA, the CDR3 is TGTGCCAGCAGCCGTACAGGGATTCAGGGAGATACGCAGTATTTT.

There are many counts of this clonotype. This chain uses TRBV14 with TRBJ2-7; TRBD1 might be the D (6 bases). Germline V gene data show CDR1 as SGHDN and CDR2 as FVKESK. V lost 2 bases to trimming and J lost 3 bases, with 11 bases between them. This CDR3 region has 14 residues. CDR3 bases: TGTGCCAGCAGCCAAAAACGGGGACACTACGAGCAGTACTTC. It codes for CASSQKRGHYEQYF.

The gene calls are TRBV20-1 and TRBJ2-1, with 8 bases fitting TRBD2. The CDR3 has 16 residues. CDR1 and CDR2 from the germline V gene are DFQATT and SNEGSKA (reference sequence). J was trimmed by 7 bases and V by 0 bases; bases with no gene match: 11. The CDR3 DNA is TGCAGTGCTAGAGAAAGCGCGCGGGGGGCACGGAATGAGCAGTTCTTC. It encodes CSARESARGARNEQFF.